What follows are 19 T cell receptor beta chains derived from one specimen sequenced in a study of T cell responses to AZD1222 COVID-19 vaccine. Sequencing used immunoSEQ multiplex PCR; TCRdb keeps in-frame clones, though not all of them. In the table there are approximately 180,000 clones, just under 90% of which are singletons. Sequenced here: peripheral blood, sampled on day 0 of AZD1222 vaccination. Source of these receptors: an adult in good health.

J is TRBJ1-5 and V is TRBV7-2; 8 bases are shared with TRBD1. The CDR3 sequence is 14 residues long. V trimming: 5 bases; J trimming: 6 bases; junction bases outside the gene matches: 6. Germline V gene data show CDR1 as SGHTA and CDR2 as FQGNSA. The CDR3 bases are TGTGCCAGCAGCCAAGGACAGGGCGCTCAGCCCCAGCATTTT. This translates into CASSQGQGAQPQHF.

This chain joins TRBV5-4 and TRBJ1-6; 7 nucleotides line up with TRBD1. V trimming: 4 bases; J trimming: 8 bases; junction bases outside the gene matches: 6. The CDR3 is made up of 14 amino acids. Per the germline V gene, CDR1 is SGHNT and CDR2 is YYREEE (reference sequence). CDR3 bases: TGTGCCAGCAGCCGTACAGGGGATGATTCACCCCTCCACTTT. Translation gives CASSRTGDDSPLHF.

The rearrangement joins TRBV19 to TRBJ2-4; TRBD1 matches at 8 bases. The CDR3 has 13 amino acids. The germline V gene encodes CDR1 LNHDA and CDR2 SQIVND (reference sequence). V was clipped by 8 bases and J by 3 bases; unmatched bases: 3. CDR3 residues: CASGQGVKNIQYF. CDR3 nucleotide sequence: TGTGCCAGTGGACAGGGAGTCAAAAACATTCAGTACTTC.

This chain connects TRBV5-1 to TRBJ2-3; 8 bases map to TRBD1. The germline gives CDR1 SGHRS, CDR2 YFSETQ. Unmatched junction bases numbered 8, after V lost 1 base and J lost 4 bases. The CDR3 loop spans 16 amino acids. The CDR3 nucleotides are TGCGCCAGCAGCTTGTCGGCAGGGGGCGGCCCAGATACGCAGTATTTT. Amino acids: CASSLSAGGGPDTQYF.

The rearrangement uses TRBV6-4 and TRBJ1-2; no firm D call. There are 14 residues in the CDR3. V lost 0 bases and J lost 4, with 9 bases in between. CDR1 and CDR2 from the germline V gene are MRHNA and SNTAGT. The CDR3 sequence: CASSDSTGLYGYTF. DNA of the CDR3: TGTGCCAGCAGTGACTCGACGGGTCTCTATGGCTACACCTTC.

The chain uses TRBV19 and TRBJ2-3; no definite D call. The CDR3 loop spans 15 amino acids. V dropped 5 bases and J dropped 5 bases, with 17 bases sitting between them. From germline, CDR1 is LNHDA and CDR2 SQIVND (reference sequence). This CDR3 reads CASSEGFFPRDTQYF. The CDR3 region has the DNA TGTGCCAGTAGTGAAGGGTTCTTCCCACGAGATACGCAGTATTTT. Full variable domain (remainder filled in from reference TRBV19 and TRBJ2-3): DGGITQSPKYLFRKEGQNVTLSCEQNLNHDAMYWYRQDPGQGLRLIYYSQIVNDFQKGDIAEGYSVSREKKESFPLTVTSAQKNPTAFYLCASSEGFFPRDTQYFGPGTRLTVL.

The chain recombines TRBV12-5 with TRBJ2-1, with 14 bases lining up with TRBD2. The germline gives CDR1 LGHNT, CDR2 FRNRAP. The CDR3 runs 14 residues. V trimming: 9 bases; J trimming: 9 bases; junction bases outside the gene matches: 7. CDR3 protein: CASERLAGGIEQFF. The CDR3 DNA follows: TGTGCTAGCGAACGACTAGCGGGGGGGATTGAGCAGTTCTTC.

The CDR3 DNA follows: TGTGCCAGCAGCTTACAGGGAAAGAACACCGGGGAGCTGTTTTTT. Translated: CASSLQGKNTGELFF. The V gene is TRBV7-2, the J gene TRBJ2-2; the D gene is possibly TRBD1 (5 bases). Per the germline V gene, CDR1 is SGHTA and CDR2 is FQGNSA. This CDR3 is built from 15 residues. Trimming shortened V by 2 bases and J by 1 base, and 8 bases separated the two germline ends.

This rearrangement joins TRBV6-5 to TRBJ2-1; D is undetermined. With 8 bases removed from V and 8 bases from J, the gap between germline ends came to 16 bases. This CDR3 region has 13 residues. Germline CDR1 and CDR2: MNHEY and SVGAGI. CDR3: CASSPIKSHEQFF. The CDR3 nucleotides are TGTGCCAGCTCGCCCATTAAGAGTCATGAGCAGTTCTTC.

The chain couples TRBV19 to TRBJ1-5; 7 bases fit TRBD1. V gave up 6 bases and J gave up 6 bases; unmatched junction bases: 14. This CDR3 has 16 residues. The V gene's germline CDR1 is LNHDA and CDR2 SQIVND (reference sequence). The DNA for the CDR3 is TGTGCCAGTAGACTAGTGGGACAGAGACTTCTTCAGCCCCAGCATTTT. Translating gives CASRLVGQRLLQPQHF. The full variable domain, its missing parts supplied by reference TRBV19 and TRBJ1-5, is DGGITQSPKYLFRKEGQNVTLSCEQNLNHDAMYWYRQDPGQGLRLIYYSQIVNDFQKGDIAEGYSVSREKKESFPLTVTSAQKNPTAFYLCASRLVGQRLLQPQHFGDGTRLSIL.

The chain has TRBV5-1 and TRBJ2-2, with 9 bases that match TRBD2. Unmatched junction bases numbered 9, after V lost 7 bases and J lost 2 bases. The CDR3 spans 16 residues. Per the germline V gene, CDR1 is SGHRS and CDR2 is YFSETQ. The chain's CDR3 is CASHTGLAGNTGELFF. Written as DNA, the CDR3 is TGCGCCAGCCACACGGGGCTAGCGGGAAACACCGGGGAGCTGTTTTTT.

This clone was seen a single time. The V and J genes are TRBV28 and TRBJ2-7; D gene uncertain. Germline V gene lookup returns CDR1 MDHEN and CDR2 SYDVKM. Trimming took off 2 bases at V and 10 bases at J, with 21 bases between the two ends. The CDR3 sequence is 15 residues long. The CDR3 loop reads CASSLHSIKTGLQYF. The CDR3 DNA is TGTGCCAGCAGTTTACACTCAATAAAAACCGGGCTCCAGTACTTC.

This clone appeared a single time. The J gene is TRBJ2-5, the V gene TRBV7-3; D remains ambiguous. From germline, CDR1 is SGHTA and CDR2 FQGTGA. This CDR3 contains 15 residues. The germline V and J ends were trimmed by 5 bases and 5 bases, with 18 bases remaining between them. The CDR3 spells CASSPTVVGGETQYF. CDR3 DNA: TGTGCCAGCAGCCCCACCGTCGTCGGTGGGGAGACCCAGTACTTC.

The chain is built from TRBV19 and TRBJ1-4; D not certain. This CDR3 spans 14 amino acids. Germline CDR1 is LNHDA and CDR2 is SQIVND (reference sequence). V was trimmed by 1 base and J by 4 bases, leaving 7 bases between them. The CDR3 loop is CASSIGAGNEKLFF. The CDR3 nucleotides are TGTGCCAGTAGTATAGGGGCCGGTAATGAAAAACTGTTTTTT.

The chain couples TRBV18 to TRBJ2-2; 12 bases match TRBD2. The CDR3 totals 18 residues. Unmatched junction bases numbered 6, after V lost 4 bases and J lost 0 bases. The V gene's germline CDR1 is KGHSH and CDR2 LQKENI. The CDR3 DNA is TGTGCCAGCTCACAATCGACTAGCGGGGGTCCGAACACCGGGGAGCTGTTTTTT. This gives the protein CASSQSTSGGPNTGELFF.

This chain connects TRBV6-2 or TRBV6-3 to TRBJ1-5, with D possibly being TRBD1 (6 bases). Trimming left V 4 bases short and J 7 bases short, with 23 bases between. Germline V CDR1 and CDR2: MNHEY, SVGEGT. The CDR3 is made up of 17 amino acids. The chain's CDR3 is CASSWERSRGPVQPQHF. The CDR3 nucleotides are TGTGCCAGCAGTTGGGAGCGGTCTCGGGGGCCTGTACAGCCCCAGCATTTT.

The J gene is TRBJ1-2, the V gene TRBV6-4; D gene unclear. The germline V gene has CDR1 MRHNA and CDR2 SNTAGT. V was pared by 5 bases and J by 4 bases, with 11 bases between. The CDR3 totals 13 residues. Here the CDR3 reads CASSTDGLYGYTF. In DNA form, the CDR3 reads TGTGCCAGCAGTACAGACGGACTCTATGGCTACACCTTC.

The V gene is TRBV5-6, the J gene TRBJ2-1; D may correspond to TRBD1 or TRBD2 (5 bases each). The CDR3 length is 15 residues. Germline CDR1 reads SGHDT; CDR2 reads YYEEEE. Between the trimmed V and J ends, which lost 5 bases and 0 bases, there was a span of 12 bases. The CDR3 nucleotides read TGTGCCAGCAGTCGGGACCCCAGCTCCTACAATGAGCAGTTCTTC. As protein: CASSRDPSSYNEQFF.

J is TRBJ1-2 and V is TRBV5-6, with D tentatively TRBD1 (5 bases). The CDR3 consists of 15 residues. V was trimmed by 0 bases and J by 4 bases, leaving 13 bases between them. In germline, CDR1 is SGHDT, CDR2 YYEEEE. The CDR3 here is CASSLDSAGSYGYTF. CDR3 nucleotides: TGTGCCAGCAGCTTGGATTCGGCAGGGTCCTATGGCTACACCTTC.